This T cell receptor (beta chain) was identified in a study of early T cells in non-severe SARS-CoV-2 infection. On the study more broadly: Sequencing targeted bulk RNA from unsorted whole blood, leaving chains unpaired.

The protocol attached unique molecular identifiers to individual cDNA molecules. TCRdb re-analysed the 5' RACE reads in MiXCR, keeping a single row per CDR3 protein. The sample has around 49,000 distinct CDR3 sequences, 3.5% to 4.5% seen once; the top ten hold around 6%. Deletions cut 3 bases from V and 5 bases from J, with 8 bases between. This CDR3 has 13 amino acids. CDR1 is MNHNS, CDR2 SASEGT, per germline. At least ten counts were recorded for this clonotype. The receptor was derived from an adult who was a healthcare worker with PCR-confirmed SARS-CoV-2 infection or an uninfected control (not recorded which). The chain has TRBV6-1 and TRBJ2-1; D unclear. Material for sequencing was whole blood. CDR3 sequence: CASSDQVHNEQFF. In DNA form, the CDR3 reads TGTGCCAGCAGTGATCAGGTCCACAATGAGCAGTTCTTC.